The 9 T cell receptor beta chains in this list originate from one sample, sequenced in a study of CD8+ T cells in alopecia areata. Treatment reported: oral pan-JAK inhibitor, 5-10 mg twice daily. Sequencing used cDNA as its template, made by extracting RNA and reverse transcribing it. Libraries were prepared by immunoSEQ multiplex PCR; TCRdb keeps only in-frame clonotypes and omits some of them. The sample lists approximately 180,000 clones, 58% occurring once. This specimen was CD4+ T cells sorted from blood, taken at approximately week 60, from a patient treated with tofacitinib. Receptors originate from a human donor with alopecia areata.

The chain employs TRBV30 and TRBJ2-2, with D hard to call. The germline CDR1 and CDR2 sequences are GTSNPN and SVGIG (reference sequence). CDR3 length: 13 residues. Trimming took off 4 bases at V and 3 bases at J, with 9 bases between the two ends. Here the CDR3 reads CAWKGRDTGELFF. CDR3 in DNA: TGTGCCTGGAAAGGAAGGGACACCGGGGAGCTGTTTTTT.

V is TRBV28 and J is TRBJ1-4; TRBD1 might be the D (5 bases). The CDR3 contains 13 residues. The V end lost 5 bases, the J end lost 7 bases, and 11 bases lay between the germline ends. Germline CDR1 reads MDHEN; CDR2 reads SYDVKM. CDR3 sequence reads: CASSPRGIEKLFF. The CDR3 DNA follows: TGTGCCAGCAGTCCTCGGGGCATTGAAAAACTGTTTTTT. Looking up the rest from reference TRBV28 and TRBJ1-4 gives the full variable domain: DVKVTQSSRYLVKRTGEKVFLECVQDMDHENMFWYRQDPGLGLRLIYFSYDVKMKEKGDIPEGYSVSREKKERFSLILESASTNQTSMYLCASSPRGIEKLFFGSGTQLSVL.

The chain employs TRBV6-5 and TRBJ1-1; TRBD1 might be the D (5 bases). V shed 6 bases and J shed 5 bases, with 19 bases lying between them. This CDR3 spans 15 amino acids. Germline V gene sequence: CDR1 MNHEY, CDR2 SVGAGI. Written as DNA, the CDR3 is TGTGCCAGCAGGGTCCTTCGGACGAGGGGTACTGAAGCTTTCTTT. It specifies CASRVLRTRGTEAFF.

The chain links TRBV6-4 to TRBJ1-1; no clear D gene. The germline V gene encodes CDR1 MRHNA and CDR2 SNTAGT. The CDR3 consists of 13 residues. V lost 6 bases to trimming and J lost 1 base, with 9 bases between them. This CDR3 reads CASSVHQNTEAFF. CDR3 bases: TGTGCCAGCAGCGTACACCAGAACACTGAAGCTTTCTTT.

J is TRBJ2-7 and V is TRBV18; D perhaps matches TRBD2 (6 bases). CDR1 is KGHSH, CDR2 LQKENI, per germline. The CDR3 covers 14 residues. V lost 3 bases and J lost 3, with 12 bases in between. In nucleotides, the CDR3 is TGTGCCAGCTCACCCTCCCGGGGGAGCTACGAGCAGTACTTC. This encodes CASSPSRGSYEQYF. Based on the CDR3 plus reference TRBV18 and TRBJ2-7, the full variable domain is NAGVMQNPRHLVRRRGQEARLRCSPMKGHSHVYWYRQLPEEGLKFMVYLQKENIIDESGMPKERFSAEFPKEGPSILRIQQVVRGDSAAYFCASSPSRGSYEQYFGPGTRLTVT.

The rearrangement links TRBV10-3 to TRBJ1-1, with 10 bases identical to TRBD1. Germline loops: CDR1 ENHRY, CDR2 SYGVKD. The length of the CDR3 is 18 residues. V dropped 0 bases and J dropped 4; count of bases not matched to a gene: 11. CDR3 protein: CAISESVISRDRGTEAFF. CDR3 bases: TGTGCCATCAGTGAGTCGGTTATCTCCCGGGACAGGGGCACTGAAGCTTTCTTT.

The rearrangement joins TRBV7-2 to TRBJ2-5, with TRBD2 identical over 15 bases. The V gene end was trimmed by 5 bases and the J gene end by 5 bases; junction bases not matched to a gene: 15. The CDR3 loop spans 19 amino acids. Germline values: CDR1 SGHTA, CDR2 FQGNSA. For the CDR3, the DNA is TGTGCCAGCAGCCCAACTAGAGGACTAGCGGGGGGGCCTTGGGAGACCCAGTACTTC. Translation: CASSPTRGLAGGPWETQYF. The whole variable domain, filled in from reference TRBV7-2 and TRBJ2-5, reads GAGVSQSPSNKVTEKGKDVELRCDPISGHTALYWYRQSLGQGLEFLIYFQGNSAPDKSGLPSDRFSAERTGGSVSTLTIQRTQQEDSAVYLCASSPTRGLAGGPWETQYFGPGTRLLVL.

Regarding this clone: The junction and the germline gene differ at one end; a read error may be behind it. The chain carries TRBV6-5 and TRBJ1-2, with D hard to call. Germline-derived CDR1 and CDR2 are MNHEY and SVGAGI. The CDR3 runs to 10 residues. CDR3 sequence reads: CASSEGTPDF. For the CDR3, the DNA is TGTGCCAGCAGTGAGGGAACTCCGGACTTC.

The CDR3 loop reads CASSSWPRGSYEQYF. The CDR3 coding sequence is TGTGCCAGCAGCTCATGGCCCCGGGGCTCCTACGAGCAGTACTTC. The chain has TRBV7-2 and TRBJ2-7, with D perhaps TRBD2 (5 bases). V dropped 4 bases and J dropped 0 bases, with 13 bases sitting between them. CDR3 length: 15 amino acids. Germline-derived CDR1 and CDR2 are SGHTA and FQGNSA.